This T cell receptor beta chain was profiled in a study of blood T cell repertoires in COVID-19. Overall study: T cells, B-cell-depleted T cells, or PBMCs supplied cDNA or gDNA.

This clone was picked up a small number of times. CDR1 is MNHNY, CDR2 SVGAGI, per germline (reference sequence). The CDR3 loop spans 12 amino acids. The ends were cut back, 9 bases at V and 4 bases at J, with 9 bases in the middle. In the original workflow: Reference gene primers were amplified, and this amplification served to estimate nucleated cell counts. Repertoires were generated with immunoSEQ multiplex PCR, while TCRdb's copy carries only in-frame clones and drops some. The V and J calls and clone size were taken over from that table, and D and trimming were inferred from the DNA. Seen here are a few hundred thousand clones, roughly 84% observed once, and the top ten hold approximately 14%.

Sequencing was done on a sample of peripheral blood. The source is a person between 65 and 80 years old with COVID-19, enrolled during active disease. J is TRBJ2-2 and V is TRBV6-6, with a tentative D call TRBD2 (5 bases). This chain's CDR3 is CASWGVTGELFF. Written as DNA, the CDR3 is TGTGCCAGTTGGGGAGTCACCGGGGAGCTGTTTTTT.